One sample yielded the 3 T cell receptor beta chains listed below, sequenced in a study of cytomegalovirus exposure and HLA in healthy donors. Vbeta (60) and Jbeta (13) primers were used in the PCR. Libraries were prepared by immunoSEQ multiplex PCR; TCRdb keeps only in-frame clonotypes and omits some of them. Of about 92,000 clones detected, just under 70% appear once; the ten largest clones hold roughly 2.6%. Material: PBMCs. These receptors originate from a man between 45 and 60 years old in good health and CMV-seronegative.

V and J are TRBV6-6 and TRBJ1-1, with D perhaps matching TRBD1 (5 bases). There are 15 residues in the CDR3. Germline V CDR1 and CDR2: MNHNY, SVGAGI (reference sequence). The ends were cut back, 2 bases at V and 0 bases at J, with 10 bases in the middle. The CDR3 protein is CASSYRQGLNTEAFF. The CDR3 region has the DNA TGTGCCAGCAGTTACCGGCAGGGCCTGAACACTGAAGCTTTCTTT.

The chain couples TRBV5-1 to TRBJ1-2; TRBD1 agrees at 10 bases. Germline V gene data show CDR1 as SGHRS and CDR2 as YFSETQ. CDR3 length: 14 amino acids. After removal of 4 bases from V and 3 bases from J, the junction contained 3 bases not matched to a gene. CDR3 residues: CASSPDRGHYGYTF. The CDR3 DNA reads as TGCGCCAGCAGCCCAGACAGGGGGCACTATGGCTACACCTTC.

The rearrangement links TRBV4-2 to TRBJ2-5, with 7 bases lining up with TRBD2. Trimming took 6 bases from V and 0 from J; bases not matched to a gene: 4. The CDR3 is made up of 14 amino acids. The germline gives CDR1 LGHNA, CDR2 YNFKEQ. The CDR3 loop reads CASRMGGDQETQYF. CDR3 coding DNA: TGTGCCAGCAGGATGGGGGGGGACCAAGAGACCCAGTACTTC.